This TCR beta chain stems from a study of blood T cell repertoires in COVID-19. Clones were sequenced by immunoSEQ multiplex PCR, and TCRdb holds only the in-frame ones, with some missing. The sample lists about 43,000 clones, roughly 87% seen once, with approximately 15% in the top ten. The ends lost 2 bases at V and 0 bases at J; junction bases unmatched: 12. Germline assignment: CDR1 LNHDA and CDR2 SQIVND (reference sequence). This CDR3 contains 19 residues. The TCR originated in a man aged 60 to 69 with active COVID-19. The J gene is TRBJ2-1, the V gene TRBV19; TRBD2 matches at 8 bases. The sequencing sample was made of peripheral blood. This CDR3 reads CASSILGIAGQGSYNEQFF. CDR3 sequence (DNA): TGTGCCAGTAGTATATTGGGAATAGCGGGGCAAGGCTCCTACAATGAGCAGTTCTTC. The full variable domain, rest sourced from reference TRBV19 and TRBJ2-1, is DGGITQSPKYLFRKEGQNVTLSCEQNLNHDAMYWYRQDPGQGLRLIYYSQIVNDFQKGDIAEGYSVSREKKESFPLTVTSAQKNPTAFYLCASSILGIAGQGSYNEQFFGPGTRLTVL.